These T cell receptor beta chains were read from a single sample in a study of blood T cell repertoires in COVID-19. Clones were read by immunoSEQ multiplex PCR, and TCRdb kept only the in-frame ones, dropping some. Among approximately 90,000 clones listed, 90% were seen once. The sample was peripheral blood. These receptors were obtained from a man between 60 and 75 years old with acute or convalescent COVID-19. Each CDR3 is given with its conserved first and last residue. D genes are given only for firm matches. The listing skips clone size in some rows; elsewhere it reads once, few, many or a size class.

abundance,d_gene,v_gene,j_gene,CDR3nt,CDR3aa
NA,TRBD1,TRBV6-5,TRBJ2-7,TGTGCCAGCAAAGCACCGGGACAGAGGATAAGGGAGCAGTACTTC,CASKAPGQRIREQYF
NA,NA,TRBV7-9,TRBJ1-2,TGTGCCAGCGCAAACAGGGAAAGGAGAGGCTACACCTTC,CASANRERRGYTF
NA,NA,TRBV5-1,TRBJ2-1,TGCGCCAGCAGCCTGTACAGCTCAGGTGAGCAGTTCTTC,CASSLYSSGEQFF
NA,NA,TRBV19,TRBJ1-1,TGTGCCAGTAGTATAGAGGGCAGACAGAACACTGAAGCTTTCTTT,CASSIEGRQNTEAFF
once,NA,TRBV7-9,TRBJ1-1,TGTGCCAGCAGACCGGGACAAGGGACGGCTTTCTTT,CASRPGQGTAFF
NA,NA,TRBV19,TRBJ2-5,TGTGCCAGTAGTGTCAGGGTTCACGAGACCCAGTACTTC,CASSVRVHETQYF
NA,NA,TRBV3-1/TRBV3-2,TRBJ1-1,TGTGCCAGCAGCCAAGGAGTCTCAGGGAACACTGAAGCTTTCTTT,CASSQGVSGNTEAFF
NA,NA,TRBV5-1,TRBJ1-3,TGCGCCAGCAGAGCGGGACGGAACATCCCCTCTGGAAACACCATATATTTT,CASRAGRNIPSGNTIYF
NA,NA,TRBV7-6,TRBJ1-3,TGTGCCAGCAGCCCCGATCGAGGGCTCTCTGGAAACACCATATATTTT,CASSPDRGLSGNTIYF
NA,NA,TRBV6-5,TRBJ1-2,TGTGCCAGCAGGAAGGGGGATGGCTACACCTTC,CASRKGDGYTF
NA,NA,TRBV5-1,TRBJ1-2,TGCGCCAGCAGCACCCAGGGGTTGTCCGGCTACACCTTC,CASSTQGLSGYTF
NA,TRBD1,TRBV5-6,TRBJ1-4,TGTGCCAGCAGCCCGAGCGGACAGGGGGCGCGAAAACTGTTTTTT,CASSPSGQGARKLFF
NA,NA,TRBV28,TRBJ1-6,TGTGCCAGCAGTTCGACTCACAGGGCTGGCCGGACACCCCTCCACTTT,CASSSTHRAGRTPLHF
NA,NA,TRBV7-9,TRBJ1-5,TGTGCCAGCAGCTTTGGGGAGAATCAGCCCCAGCATTTT,CASSFGENQPQHF
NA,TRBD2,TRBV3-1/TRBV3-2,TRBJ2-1,TGTGCCAGCAGCCTCCCGAAAAGCGGGGGGACCCGATTGCAGTTCTTC,CASSLPKSGGTRLQFF
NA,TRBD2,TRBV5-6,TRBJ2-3,TGTGCCAGCAGCCAGCGGGGGTATCGCACAGATACGCAGTATTTT,CASSQRGYRTDTQYF
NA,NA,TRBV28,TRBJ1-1,TGTGCCAGCAGTTCCCACAGATCGCCCATGAACACTGAAGCTTTCTTT,CASSSHRSPMNTEAFF
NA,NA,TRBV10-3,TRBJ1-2,TGTGCCATCAGTGAAGGACTGCGGTATGGCTACACCTTC,CAISEGLRYGYTF
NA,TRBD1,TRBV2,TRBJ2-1,TGTGCCAGCTCGGACAGGGCTAGTAAGAATGAGCAGTTCTTC,CASSDRASKNEQFF